The present entry profiles one TCR beta chain with its context. This sample is part of a study of blood T cell repertoires in COVID-19. At the level of the study: Samples taken during acute and convalescent COVID-19 were collected in the United States, Italy and Spain. PBMCs, B-cell-depleted T cells, or T cells provided the cDNA or gDNA that made up the material.

The authors' processing: For nucleated cells, counts were estimated from reference gene primer amplification. Assay used: immunoSEQ multiplex PCR; TCRdb lists only in-frame clones, some missing. That table supplies the V and J calls and clone size; D and trimming were determined from the DNA. The table shows 130,000 to 150,000 clones, with roughly 87% occurring only once. Trimming took 0 bases from V and 1 from J, leaving 16 bases between them. The CDR3 length is 17 residues. CDR1 is SGHRS and CDR2 is YFSETQ in the germline V gene. V is TRBV5-1 and J is TRBJ1-1; D ambiguous. The specimen was peripheral blood. The sequence came from a human donor in a cohort sampled during active COVID-19. CDR3 sequence reads: CASSLEASPRANTEAFF. CDR3 bases: TGCGCCAGCAGCTTGGAGGCTAGCCCTAGGGCGAACACTGAAGCTTTCTTT.